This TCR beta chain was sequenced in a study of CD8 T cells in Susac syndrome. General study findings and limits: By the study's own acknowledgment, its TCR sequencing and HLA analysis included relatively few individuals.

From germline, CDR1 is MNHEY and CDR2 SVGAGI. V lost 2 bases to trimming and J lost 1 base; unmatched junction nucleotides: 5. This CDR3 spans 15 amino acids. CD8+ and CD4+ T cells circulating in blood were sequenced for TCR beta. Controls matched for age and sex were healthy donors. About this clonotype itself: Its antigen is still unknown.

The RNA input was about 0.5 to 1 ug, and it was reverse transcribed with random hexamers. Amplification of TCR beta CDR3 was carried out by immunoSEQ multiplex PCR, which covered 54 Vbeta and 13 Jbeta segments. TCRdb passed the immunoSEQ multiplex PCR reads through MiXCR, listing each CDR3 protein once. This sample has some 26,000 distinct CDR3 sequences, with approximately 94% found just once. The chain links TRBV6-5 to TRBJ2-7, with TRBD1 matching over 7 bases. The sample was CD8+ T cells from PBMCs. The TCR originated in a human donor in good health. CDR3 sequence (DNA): TGTGCCAGCAGTTACAGGGGGCTGTCTTCCTACGAGCAGTACTTC. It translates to CASSYRGLSSYEQYF.